What follows is one T cell receptor (beta chain) and its context. Its cognate antigen is unknown. The data were taken from a study of T cell responses to AZD1222 COVID-19 vaccine. Study-level findings and limits: There were vaccine-associated CD4 TCRs across spike, dominant at 160-218 and 743-854. Reportedly, nearly half of unique spike TCRs recognized epitopes outside B.1.351/B.1.1.7 mutations.

With 8 bases removed from V and 6 bases from J, the gap between germline ends came to 8 bases. This CDR3 is 11 amino acids long. Profiling relied on immunoSEQ multiplex PCR, and the TCRdb table lists in-frame clones only, not all of them. The sample contains just under 20,000 clones, more than 70% of which appear only once. This material consisted of peripheral blood, taken 28 days after the second AZD1222 dose. The chain is built from TRBV12-3 or TRBV12-4 and TRBJ2-1; no reliable D call. This clonotype originated in an adult who received the AZD1222 COVID-19 vaccine. Here the CDR3 reads CASLSTNEQFF. CDR3 nucleotides: TGTGCCAGCCTGAGCACCAATGAGCAGTTCTTC.